Each of the 5 T cell receptor beta chains below was sequenced from the same sample in a study of T cells in Graves' hyperthyroidism and ophthalmopathy. The investigators amplified TCR beta CDR3 regions from RNA transcripts. TCR CDR3 regions were first amplified by RT-PCR with HTBI primers. Using its own MiXCR run on the multiplex PCR reads, TCRdb lists one record per CDR3 protein. The sample carries 300,000 to 450,000 distinct CDR3 sequences, 15% to 20% recorded once. Sequenced input: blood. The source is a woman in her twenties or thirties with Graves' hyperthyroidism that later progressed to Graves' ophthalmopathy.

This clonotype was found many times. The V and J genes are TRBV12-3 or TRBV12-4 and TRBJ2-3; D possibly corresponds to TRBD2 (6 bases). The CDR3 is made up of 13 amino acids. The V gene lost 4 bases and the J gene lost 7 bases, with 12 bases spanning the gap. Here the CDR3 reads CASSSLASYTQYF. As DNA, the CDR3 is TGTGCCAGCAGTTCCCTAGCGTCATATACGCAGTATTTT.

The chain carries TRBV30 and TRBJ1-3; unclear D gene. Germline V gene lookup returns CDR1 GTSNPN and CDR2 SVGIG (reference sequence). The CDR3 extends over 13 amino acids. Trimming took 4 bases from V and 0 from J, leaving 7 bases between them. CDR3 bases: TGTGCCTGGACCCGTTACTCTGGAAACACCATATATTTT. Amino acid sequence: CAWTRYSGNTIYF.

The chain recombines TRBV27 with TRBJ2-7, with 10 nucleotides matching TRBD1. Per germline, CDR1 MNHEY and CDR2 SMNVEV (reference sequence). J lost 7 bases, V lost 5 bases, and 11 bases had no gene match. This CDR3 has 15 residues. CDR3 loop: CASSAESGTGEEQYF. The CDR3 nucleotides read TGTGCCAGCAGTGCCGAATCCGGGACAGGGGAGGAGCAGTACTTC.

In this sample, this clonotype turned up many times. V usage is TRBV6-6 and J usage is TRBJ2-5; weak D call: TRBD2 (6 bases). The CDR3 is 14 amino acids. The germline V gene has CDR1 MNHNY and CDR2 SVGAGI (reference sequence). V was cut by 2 bases and J by 5 bases, with 12 bases left in between. The CDR3 protein is CASSYVSSVETQYF. CDR3 in DNA: TGTGCCAGCAGTTACGTCTCTAGCGTGGAGACCCAGTACTTC.

The chain joins TRBV5-4 to TRBJ2-5; 9 nucleotides line up with TRBD2. Looked up from germline, CDR1 is SGHNT and CDR2 is YYREEE (reference sequence). Unmatched junction bases numbered 2, after V lost 3 bases and J lost 5 bases. CDR3 length: 13 amino acids. The CDR3 nucleotides are TGTGCCAGCAGCTCGAGCGGGGGGGAGACCCAGTACTTC. Translated, it gives CASSSSGGETQYF.